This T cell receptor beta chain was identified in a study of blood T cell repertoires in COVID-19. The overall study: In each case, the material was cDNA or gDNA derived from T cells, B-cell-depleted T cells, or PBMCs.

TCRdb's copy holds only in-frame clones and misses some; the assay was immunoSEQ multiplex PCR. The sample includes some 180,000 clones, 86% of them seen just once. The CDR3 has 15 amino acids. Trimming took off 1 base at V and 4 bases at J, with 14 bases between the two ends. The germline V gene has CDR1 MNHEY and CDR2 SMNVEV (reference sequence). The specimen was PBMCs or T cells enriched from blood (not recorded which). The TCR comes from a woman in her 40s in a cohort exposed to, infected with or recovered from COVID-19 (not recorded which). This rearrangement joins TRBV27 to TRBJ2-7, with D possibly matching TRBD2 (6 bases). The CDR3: CASSLLFGSIYEQYF. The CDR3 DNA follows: TGTGCCAGCAGTTTATTGTTCGGGAGTATTTACGAGCAGTACTTC.